One T cell receptor beta chain is described in this entry. This clonotype appeared a few times. The target of this receptor is not known. A junction boundary mismatches the germline segment, possibly from a read error. In the germline V gene (reference sequence), CDR1 corresponds to DFQATT and CDR2 to SNEGSKA. The CDR3 goes from the cysteine to the phenylalanine over 14 residues. The retained sequence is limited to the CDR3, 42 bases, with the frame set at the first base. This specimen comes from a study of vaccination and CD4 T cells after COVID-19 (dated by TCRdb to the early 2020s). Regarding the research as a whole: Every convalescent patient had a positive nasal swab PCR test for SARS-CoV-2, with mild disease in eight to ten patients and severe disease in one. The convalescent cohort comprised six males and four females, including two Hispanic individuals, seven Caucasians, two Asians and one multiracial person. Participants got two doses of the Pfizer-BioNTech BNT162b2 vaccine (n=8) or two doses of the Moderna mRNA-1273 vaccine (n=2). Post-COVID blood samples were collected from convalescent patients a median of around 100 days after diagnosis, with a range of roughly 35 to 161 days. Post-vaccine blood samples were obtained a median of about 77 days after the second vaccine dose, with a range of roughly 14 to 241 days. Overlapping spike peptide pools from SARS-CoV-2 and from the common cold coronaviruses HCoV-NL63, HCoV-OC43 and HCoV-229E were used as culture stimuli. As controls, cultures received a CEFX viral epitope pool (the positive control), an HIV-1 Nef peptide pool (the negative control), or no peptide at all. In roughly 11 COVID-19 convalescent patients and 4 infection-naive healthy vaccine recipients, the spike-specific CD4+ TCR repertoire before mRNA vaccination was compared with the repertoire after mRNA vaccination. Summary of the overall study and its limitations: Among the post-vaccine SARS-CoV-2-reactive clones in convalescent patients, a median 86.3% showed up only after vaccination, which suggests vaccine-specific priming. The median count of SARS-CoV-2-reactive clonotypes went up from 20 to 25 after infection to 38 after vaccination, although the change was not significant. Nearly all vaccine-specific clones in convalescent patients (304 of 307) were mono-reactive for SARS-CoV-2 spike rather than cross-reactive with common cold coronaviruses. Only a relatively small number of convalescent patients were included in the study, and early timepoints following natural infection were not analyzed.

The library was produced with PCR. DNA from cultured CD4+ T cells underwent TCR sequencing with the Oncomine TCR Beta short-read assay at the Johns Hopkins FTIC core. The QIAamp micro DNA kit was used to extract genomic DNA from the cultured CD4+ T cells. The Oncomine TCR Beta libraries from cultured CD4+ T cells were pooled using unique dual indexes and then sequenced on an Illumina iSeq 100. As for the original processing: Non-productive sequences were removed, and CDR3s that did not start with C, did not end with F or W, or were shorter than 7 amino acids were discarded. Antigen-specific clonotypes were identified with the MANAFEST web application by comparing peptide-stimulated wells with reference and other culture wells. Positive clones required FDR below 0.05, an odds ratio above 5, and productive frequency above 0.1% in at least two of three replicate wells. Clonotypes that were significantly expanded in both SARS-CoV-2 spike wells and at least one common cold coronavirus spike condition were defined as cross-reactive. Using R version 3.6.1, CDR3 homology was evaluated through Levenshtein distances (stringdist) along with unrooted phylogenetic trees (ape). TCRdb trimmed public reads at Q25 via fastp, called clones via MiXCR and kept in-frame beta chains. Entries are consolidated by CDR3 protein sequence, retaining the most common genes and DNA. None of the V and J calls come from the authors' own analysis; TCRdb made them. This sample has 14,000 or so distinct CDR3 sequences in its table, and approximately 52% of those were observed once. Nearly 9% of the sample is held by the ten biggest clonotypes.

The treatment or condition label here, explained by the study, means: approximately nine-day PBMC culture with coronavirus spike peptide pools or control peptides (ViraFEST assay). To expand antigen-specific T cells with peptide pools and then pick out the expanded clonotypes through TCR sequencing, the study relied on the ViraFEST assay. The positive SARS-CoV-2 PCR tests of the convalescent patients were dated from March to December 2020, before the Alpha, Beta and Delta variants emerged in the United States. Each well held about 2 million PBMCs cultured in IMDM containing approximately 5% human AB serum and approximately 9.4 IU/ml IL-2, with 8.5 to 10 ug/ml peptide pools added. Half of the culture medium was replaced with fresh IL-2-containing medium on days 3 and 7. After 10 days of culture, CD4+ T cells were isolated by negative selection using the EasySep CD4+ T cell isolation kit. PBMCs were separated from whole blood using Ficoll-Paque Plus gradient centrifugation and then either used fresh or cryopreserved at -140C. Triplicate wells were generally used for each culture condition.

Source material: CD4+ T cells from blood, cultured in vitro. Recombination connected TRBV20-1 to TRBJ2-7, with TRBD1 tentatively as D gene (6 bases match). The source is a human donor who had recovered from COVID-19. DNA sequence: TGCAGTGCTAGAGATTGGCGCGGGCTCCAACTAGGGGGCTTC. It translates as CSARDWRGLQLGGF.